A selection of T cell receptor beta chains follows, all from one sample in a study of early T cells in non-severe SARS-CoV-2 infection. TCRdb re-called the 5' RACE reads through MiXCR, storing one row per CDR3 protein. In the table there are 63,000 or so distinct CDR3 sequences, approximately 10% of which are singletons. The sequencing here drew on whole blood, taken at baseline. These TCRs come from an adult who was a healthcare worker with PCR-confirmed SARS-CoV-2 infection or an uninfected control (not recorded which). The CDR3 runs from the conserved cysteine through the conserved F or W. The D gene is left open where the match is weak. Some rows have no size entry. The others give once, few or many, or a class for an expanded clone.

D gene	clone size	V gene	J gene	CDR3 DNA	CDR3 protein
.	many	TRBV25-1	TRBJ1-2	TGTGCCAGCAGAATAACAGGAGGGGATGGCTACACCTTC	CASRITGGDGYTF
.	.	TRBV28	TRBJ1-2	TGTGCCAGCAGTTTTCTAGGGGGGCTTGATGGCTACACCTTC	CASSFLGGLDGYTF
TRBD2	few	TRBV7-6	TRBJ2-3	TGTGCCAGCAGACCAGTCGGGGGGGGCCTCAAAGATACGCAGTATTTT	CASRPVGGGLKDTQYF
.	.	TRBV4-1	TRBJ2-5	TGCGCCAGCAGCCAAGTATCTAGAATTCCGACCCAGTACTTC	CASSQVSRIPTQYF
.	few	TRBV7-8	TRBJ2-5	TGTGCCAGCAGCTTAGAACAGGGAGGGATGAAGACCCAGTACTTC	CASSLEQGGMKTQYF
.	.	TRBV2	TRBJ2-1	TGTGCCAGCAGAACAAACAATGAGCAGTTCTTC	CASRTNNEQFF
TRBD2	few	TRBV2	TRBJ2-5	TGTGCCAGCAGCCCCGGGGGACTCGCGGGGGGTTTCCAAAAGACCCAGTACTTC	CASSPGGLAGGFQKTQYF
TRBD2	many	TRBV9	TRBJ2-5	TGTGCCAGCAGCTCTCCGGGACTAGAGGAGACCCAGTACTTC	CASSSPGLEETQYF
TRBD1	many	TRBV10-3	TRBJ1-5	TGTGCCACCGGGACAGGGGTGAACCAGCCCCAGCATTTT	CATGTGVNQPQHF
TRBD2	.	TRBV7-9	TRBJ2-3	TGTGCCAGCAGCCTCCAAGCGGGGCGCACAGATACGCAGTATTTT	CASSLQAGRTDTQYF
.	many	TRBV20-1	TRBJ1-6	TGCAGTGCTAGAACTGGACCGCCAAATTCACCCCTCCACTTT	CSARTGPPNSPLHF
.	few	TRBV7-2	TRBJ2-7	TGTGCCAGCAGCCACCGTACCCTGGGAGGCGAGCAGTACTTC	CASSHRTLGGEQYF
.	.	TRBV9	TRBJ2-2	TGTGCCAGCAGCGTAGTCGGGGCAAGGTTCCCCGGGGAGCTGTTTTTT	CASSVVGARFPGELFF
.	few	TRBV10-3	TRBJ2-2	TGTGCCATACCGACGGGGAGTGACAGCGGCGGCGACACCGGGGAGCTGTTTTTT	CAIPTGSDSGGDTGELFF
.	few	TRBV5-1	TRBJ2-1	TGCGCCAGCAGCTTGGACAAAACCGGGATTAATGAGCAGTTCTTC	CASSLDKTGINEQFF
.	few	TRBV6-6	TRBJ2-3	TGTGCCAGCAGTCCTAGTTCTCATACGCAGTATTTT	CASSPSSHTQYF
.	many	TRBV11-2	TRBJ2-5	TGTGCCAGCAGCTTCGGAGCCATGGAGACCCAGTACTTC	CASSFGAMETQYF
TRBD2	many	TRBV3-1	TRBJ2-7	TGTGCCAGCAGCCAAGACCCGGAGCGGGGGTTTCCCTACGAGCAGTACTTC	CASSQDPERGFPYEQYF
TRBD2	many	TRBV6-1	TRBJ2-1	TGTGCCAGCAGTGACAGAGCGGGAGGGCTATCGCAGTTCTTC	CASSDRAGGLSQFF
.	.	TRBV28	TRBJ2-2	TGTGCCAGCAGCAACACCGGGAGAATTACCGGGGAGCTGTTTTTT	CASSNTGRITGELFF
.	many	TRBV5-1	TRBJ2-1	TGCGCCAGCAGCGGCGGGACAGCTACACTATACTACAATGAGCAGTTCTTC	CASSGGTATLYYNEQFF
TRBD1	few	TRBV6-5	TRBJ2-1	TGTGCCAGCAGTTACCGGGACAGTTCCTACAATGAGCAGTTCTTC	CASSYRDSSYNEQFF
TRBD2	.	TRBV5-1	TRBJ2-3	TGCGCCAGTAATCAGCGGGGTAGCACAGATACGCAGTATTTT	CASNQRGSTDTQYF
.	many	TRBV29-1	TRBJ1-2	TGCAGCGTTGGACGAGATCGGGGGAATGGCTACACCTTC	CSVGRDRGNGYTF
.	many	TRBV7-6	TRBJ2-5	TGTGCCAGCAGCTCGAGGGTCCTTCCGGAGACCCAGTACTTC	CASSSRVLPETQYF
TRBD1	few	TRBV19	TRBJ2-7	TGTGCCAGTAGTCATGGACCGGGACAGGGAACCTACGAGCAGTACTTC	CASSHGPGQGTYEQYF
TRBD1	few	TRBV5-6	TRBJ2-6	TGTGCCAGCAGCTCGATCCGGGACAGGTTTTCTGGGGCCAACGTCCTGACTTTC	CASSSIRDRFSGANVLTF
.	.	TRBV29-1	TRBJ1-1	TGCAGCGCGGATGATATGATCACTGAAGCTTTCTTT	CSADDMITEAFF
.	few	TRBV5-4	TRBJ2-2	TGTGCCAGCAGTCCCGGGACACTGAACACCGGGGAGCTGTTTTTT	CASSPGTLNTGELFF
.	many	TRBV18	TRBJ2-5	TGTGCCAGCTCACCACCGTTTCCCCAAGATTTGCAGTACTTC	CASSPPFPQDLQYF
.	.	TRBV20-1	TRBJ2-2	TGCAGTGCTAGATCAGGGGCGGCCGGGGAGCTGTTTTTT	CSARSGAAGELFF
.	.	TRBV6-2/TRBV6-3	TRBJ2-7	TGTGCCAGCGGACTAACGCGGGCTAAGTACTTC	CASGLTRAKYF
.	.	TRBV7-2	TRBJ1-5	TGTGCCCCAGGCCGGGGCAATCAGCCCCAGCATTTT	CAPGRGNQPQHF